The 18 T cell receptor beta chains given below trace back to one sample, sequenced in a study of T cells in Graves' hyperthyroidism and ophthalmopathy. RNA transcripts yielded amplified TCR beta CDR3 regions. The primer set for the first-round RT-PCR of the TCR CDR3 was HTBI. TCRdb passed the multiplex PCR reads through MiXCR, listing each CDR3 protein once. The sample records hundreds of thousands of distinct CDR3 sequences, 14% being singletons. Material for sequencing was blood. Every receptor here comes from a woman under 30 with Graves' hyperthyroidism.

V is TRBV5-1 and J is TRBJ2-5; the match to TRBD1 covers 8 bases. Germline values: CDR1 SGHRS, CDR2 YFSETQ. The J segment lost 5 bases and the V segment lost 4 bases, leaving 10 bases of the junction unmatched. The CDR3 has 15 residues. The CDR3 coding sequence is TGCGCCAGCAGCACCTCGGGACAGGCCCACGAGACCCAGTACTTC. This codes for CASSTSGQAHETQYF. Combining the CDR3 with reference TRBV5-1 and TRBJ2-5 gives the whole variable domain KAGVTQTPRYLIKTRGQQVTLSCSPISGHRSVSWYQQTPGQGLQFLFEYFSETQRNKGNFPGRFSGRQFSNSRSEMNVSTLELGDSALYLCASSTSGQAHETQYFGPGTRLLVL.

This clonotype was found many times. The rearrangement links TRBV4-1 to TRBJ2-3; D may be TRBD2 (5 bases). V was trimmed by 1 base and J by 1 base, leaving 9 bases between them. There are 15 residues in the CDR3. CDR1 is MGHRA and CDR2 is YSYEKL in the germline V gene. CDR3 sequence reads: CASSQVLSGTDTQYF. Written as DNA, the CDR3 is TGCGCCAGCAGCCAAGTACTTAGCGGCACAGATACGCAGTATTTT.

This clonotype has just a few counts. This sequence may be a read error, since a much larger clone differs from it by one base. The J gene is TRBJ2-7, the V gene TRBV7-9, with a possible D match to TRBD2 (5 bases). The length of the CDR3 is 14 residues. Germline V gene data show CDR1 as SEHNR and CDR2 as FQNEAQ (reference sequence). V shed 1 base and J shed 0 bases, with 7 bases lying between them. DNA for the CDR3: TGTGCCAGCAGCTTAGACGGGATCTCCTACGAGCAGTACTTC. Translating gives CASSLDGISYEQYF.

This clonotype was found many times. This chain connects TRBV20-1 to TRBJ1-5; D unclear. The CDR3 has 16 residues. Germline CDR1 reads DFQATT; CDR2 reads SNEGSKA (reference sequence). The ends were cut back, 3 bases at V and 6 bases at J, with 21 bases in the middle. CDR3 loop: CSARSKVSGSSQPQHF. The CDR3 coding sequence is TGCAGTGCTAGGAGTAAAGTCTCGGGGAGTTCTCAGCCCCAGCATTTT.

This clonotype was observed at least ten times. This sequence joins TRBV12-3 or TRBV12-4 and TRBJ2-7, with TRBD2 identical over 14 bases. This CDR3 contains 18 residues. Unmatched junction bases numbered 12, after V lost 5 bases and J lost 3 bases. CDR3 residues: CASSLRTSGRNWNYEQYF. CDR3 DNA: TGTGCCAGCAGTCTACGGACTAGCGGGAGGAATTGGAACTACGAGCAGTACTTC.

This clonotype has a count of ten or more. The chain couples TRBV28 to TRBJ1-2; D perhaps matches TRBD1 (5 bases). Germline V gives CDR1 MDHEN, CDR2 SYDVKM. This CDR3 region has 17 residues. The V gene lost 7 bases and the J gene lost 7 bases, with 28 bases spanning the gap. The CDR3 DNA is TGTGCCAGCACCGCCCGGCTGGGGGACGGCACCTCGAGTGGCTACACCTTC. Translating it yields CASTARLGDGTSSGYTF.

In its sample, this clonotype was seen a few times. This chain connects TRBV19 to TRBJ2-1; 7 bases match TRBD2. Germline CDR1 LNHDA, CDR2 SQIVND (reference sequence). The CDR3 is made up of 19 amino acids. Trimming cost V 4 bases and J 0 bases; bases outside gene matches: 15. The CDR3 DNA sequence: TGTGCCAGTAGTAAGCGGGGAGCCTCCTCGGCTCGCTCCTACAATGAGCAGTTCTTC. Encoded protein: CASSKRGASSARSYNEQFF.

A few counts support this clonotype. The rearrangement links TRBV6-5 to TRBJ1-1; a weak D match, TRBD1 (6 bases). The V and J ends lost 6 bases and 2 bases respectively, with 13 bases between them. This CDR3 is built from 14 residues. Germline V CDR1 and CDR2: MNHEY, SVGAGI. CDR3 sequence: CASSYRAFNTEAFF. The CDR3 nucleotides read TGTGCCAGCAGCTACAGGGCGTTCAACACTGAAGCTTTCTTT.

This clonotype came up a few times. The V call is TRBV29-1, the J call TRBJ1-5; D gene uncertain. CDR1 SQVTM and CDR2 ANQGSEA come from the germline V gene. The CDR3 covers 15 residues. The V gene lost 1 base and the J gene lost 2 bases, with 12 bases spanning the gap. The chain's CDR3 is CSVEVLAQGNQPQHF. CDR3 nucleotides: TGCAGCGTTGAAGTTTTGGCACAAGGCAATCAGCCCCAGCATTTT.

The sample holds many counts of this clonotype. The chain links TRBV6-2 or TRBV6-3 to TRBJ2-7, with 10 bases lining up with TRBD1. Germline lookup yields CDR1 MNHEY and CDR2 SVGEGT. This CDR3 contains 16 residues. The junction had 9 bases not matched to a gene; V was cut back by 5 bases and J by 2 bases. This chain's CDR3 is CASSDPGGQGTYEQYF. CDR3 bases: TGTGCCAGCAGTGATCCTGGGGGACAGGGGACCTACGAGCAGTACTTC.

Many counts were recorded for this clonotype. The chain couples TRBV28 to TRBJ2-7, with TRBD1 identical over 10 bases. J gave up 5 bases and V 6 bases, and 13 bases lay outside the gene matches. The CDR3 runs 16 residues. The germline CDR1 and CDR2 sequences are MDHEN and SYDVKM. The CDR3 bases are TGTGCCAGCAGATCGGCGGGGACAGGGGTCAGGAACGAGCAGTACTTC. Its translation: CASRSAGTGVRNEQYF.

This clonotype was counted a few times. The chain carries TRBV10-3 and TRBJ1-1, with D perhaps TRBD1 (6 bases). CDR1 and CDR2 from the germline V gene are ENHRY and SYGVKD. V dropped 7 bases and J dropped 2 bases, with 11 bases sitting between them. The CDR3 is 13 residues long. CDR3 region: CAINQGSNTEAFF. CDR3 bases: TGTGCCATCAATCAGGGGTCTAACACTGAAGCTTTCTTT.

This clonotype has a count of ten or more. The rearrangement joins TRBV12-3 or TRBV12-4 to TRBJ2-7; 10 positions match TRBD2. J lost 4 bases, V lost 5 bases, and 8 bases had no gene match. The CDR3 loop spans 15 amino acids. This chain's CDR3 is CASSRPGTSDYEQYF. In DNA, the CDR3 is TGTGCCAGCAGTCGGCCCGGGACTAGCGATTACGAGCAGTACTTC.

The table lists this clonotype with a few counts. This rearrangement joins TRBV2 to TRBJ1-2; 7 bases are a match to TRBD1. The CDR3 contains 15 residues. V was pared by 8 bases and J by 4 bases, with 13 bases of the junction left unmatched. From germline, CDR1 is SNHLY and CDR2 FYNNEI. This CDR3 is CASPHRGLQLYGYTF. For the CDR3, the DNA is TGTGCCAGCCCACACAGGGGCCTTCAGCTCTATGGCTACACCTTC.

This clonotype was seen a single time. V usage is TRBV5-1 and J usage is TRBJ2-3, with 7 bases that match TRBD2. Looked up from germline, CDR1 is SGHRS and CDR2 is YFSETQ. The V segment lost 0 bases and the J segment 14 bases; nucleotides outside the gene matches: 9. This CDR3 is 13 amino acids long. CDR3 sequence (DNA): TGCGCCAGCAGCTTGGTGTCTAGCGGCCTGGGGTATTTT. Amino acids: CASSLVSSGLGYF.

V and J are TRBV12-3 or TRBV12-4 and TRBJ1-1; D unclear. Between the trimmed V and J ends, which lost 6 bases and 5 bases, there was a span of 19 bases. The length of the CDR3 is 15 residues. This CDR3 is CASRNGVLLQTEAFF. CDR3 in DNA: TGTGCCAGCAGGAACGGGGTTTTACTGCAGACTGAAGCTTTCTTT.

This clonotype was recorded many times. CDR3 DNA sequence: TGTGCCAGCAGCTTATCTTCTGGGCTAGCGGGAGGGGTTGGGGGCTCAAATGAGCAGTTCTTC. As protein: CASSLSSGLAGGVGGSNEQFF. The V gene is TRBV13, the J gene TRBJ2-1; 12 nucleotides line up with TRBD2. The trim removed 2 bases at V and 7 bases at J, leaving 21 bases unmatched. The CDR3 spans 21 residues. The germline gives CDR1 PRHDT, CDR2 FYEKMQ (reference sequence).

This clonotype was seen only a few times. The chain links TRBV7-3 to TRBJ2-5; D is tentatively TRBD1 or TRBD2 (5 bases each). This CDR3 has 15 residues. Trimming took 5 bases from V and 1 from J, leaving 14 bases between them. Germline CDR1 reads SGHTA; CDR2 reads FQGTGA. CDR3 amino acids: CASSPHRDVQETQYF. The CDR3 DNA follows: TGTGCCAGCAGCCCACACCGGGACGTCCAAGAGACCCAGTACTTC.